A single sample gave rise to the 20 T cell receptor beta chains below, sequenced in a study of cytomegalovirus exposure and HLA in healthy donors. 60 Vbeta and 13 Jbeta primers were used in PCR. Clones were read by immunoSEQ multiplex PCR, and TCRdb kept only the in-frame ones, dropping some. The table lists some 110,000 clones, approximately 78% of them singletons, with 22% in the top ten. The specimen was PBMCs. The source of these receptors is a man under 40 in good health and CMV-seropositive.

The chain has TRBV29-1 and TRBJ2-5, with 13 bases identical to TRBD2. Germline trimming cut 4 bases from V and 1 base from J; bases unmatched to any gene: 3. The CDR3 length is 15 residues. Germline CDR1 reads SQVTM; CDR2 reads ANQGSEA. The DNA of the CDR3 is TGCAGCGTTGCCGGACTAGCGGGGGCCCAAGAGACCCAGTACTTC. This translates into CSVAGLAGAQETQYF.

V gene TRBV15 combines with J gene TRBJ1-1, with 7 bases matching TRBD1. J gave up 6 bases and V 0 bases, and 1 base lay outside the gene matches. Per the germline V gene, CDR1 is LNHNV and CDR2 is YYDKDF (reference sequence). The CDR3 is 13 amino acids. The chain's CDR3 is CATSRDTGAEAFF. The CDR3 nucleotides read TGTGCCACCAGCAGAGACACAGGGGCTGAAGCTTTCTTT.

This clone has a single count. The CDR3 protein is CASSMEADGPQHF. CDR3 nucleotides: TGTGCCAGTAGTATGGAGGCCGATGGGCCCCAGCATTTT. The rearrangement joins TRBV19 to TRBJ1-5; D unclear. The CDR3 has 13 amino acids. The germline V gene has CDR1 LNHDA and CDR2 SQIVND (reference sequence). The V end was cut by 3 bases, the J end by 9 bases, with 12 bases between.

V usage is TRBV11-2 and J usage is TRBJ2-3, with D perhaps TRBD2 (5 bases). Germline-derived CDR1 and CDR2 are SGHAT and FQNNGV. V gave up 1 base and J gave up 1 base, with 15 bases separating them. CDR3 length: 17 residues. CDR3 in amino acids: CASSLVANPMGTDTQYF. The DNA for the CDR3 is TGTGCCAGCAGCTTAGTAGCGAATCCCATGGGCACAGATACGCAGTATTTT.

The chain has TRBV2 and TRBJ1-2, with TRBD1 matching 7 bases. The CDR3 is made up of 13 amino acids. Germline V gives CDR1 SNHLY, CDR2 FYNNEI. V shed 5 bases and J 8 bases; nucleotides not matched to a gene: 8. CDR3 amino acids: CASSYGQARGYTF. The DNA of the CDR3 is TGTGCCAGCAGTTACGGACAGGCTAGGGGCTACACCTTC.

About this clone: The same CDR3 is also encoded by other DNA sequences in this sample. The rearrangement uses TRBV7-3 and TRBJ2-5, with D perhaps TRBD2 (6 bases). The length of the CDR3 is 13 residues. CDR1 SGHTA and CDR2 FQGTGA come from the germline V gene. V lost 5 bases, J lost 0 bases, and 7 bases lay in between. CDR3 DNA: TGTGCCAGCAGCCGGGGGAACCAAGAGACCCAGTACTTC. As protein: CASSRGNQETQYF.

The chain couples TRBV21-1 to TRBJ1-2; the table's TRBD1 call for D was not verified on the DNA. TRBV21-1 is tagged as a pseudogene. The CDR3 covers 16 residues. As DNA, the CDR3 is TGTGCCAGCAGCATCTCTGGCTTTCGACAGGGCGGAGGCTACACCTTC. Translating gives CASSISGFRQGGGYTF.

The gene calls are TRBV30 and TRBJ1-6; the D is unclear. Trimming pared 3 bases from V and 9 bases from J, leaving 18 bases between. CDR3 length: 15 residues. Germline V gene sequence: CDR1 GTSNPN, CDR2 SVGIG (reference sequence). CDR3 protein: CAWSLEGSIISPLHF. For the CDR3, the DNA is TGTGCCTGGAGCCTGGAGGGAAGCATAATTTCACCCCTCCACTTT.

As DNA, the CDR3 is TGTGCCAGCAGTTACTCGACAGGAGAAGGGTATGGCTACACCTTC. The encoded protein is CASSYSTGEGYGYTF. The V call is TRBV6-5, the J call TRBJ1-2; D is perhaps TRBD1 (6 bases). The V end lost 0 bases, the J end lost 5 bases, and 13 bases lay between the germline ends. The CDR3 spans 15 residues. Germline lookup yields CDR1 MNHEY and CDR2 SVGAGI.

The chain combines TRBV6-1 with TRBJ1-2; D gene unclear. The V gene's germline CDR1 is MNHNS and CDR2 SASEGT. V lost 6 bases and J lost 0, with 14 bases in between. CDR3 size: 15 residues. The CDR3: CASSYGLPANYGYTF. Here the CDR3 DNA reads TGTGCCAGCAGCTACGGACTCCCGGCTAACTATGGCTACACCTTC.

The chain combines TRBV28 with TRBJ2-1; 11 nucleotides match TRBD2. V lost 6 bases, J lost 9 bases, and 19 bases stayed unmatched. This CDR3 has 18 residues. The germline gives CDR1 MDHEN, CDR2 SYDVKM. This CDR3 is CASRSARGSGGALLEQFF. Here the CDR3 DNA reads TGTGCCAGCAGGTCCGCGCGAGGTAGCGGGGGGGCCTTACTTGAGCAGTTCTTC.

The rearrangement joins TRBV19 to TRBJ2-7, with 9 bases lining up with TRBD1. CDR1 and CDR2 (germline): LNHDA, SQIVND (reference sequence). This CDR3 has 13 amino acids. V was clipped by 4 bases and J by 5 bases; unmatched bases: 3. CDR3 loop: CASSKQGADEQYV. The CDR3 DNA follows: TGTGCCAGTAGTAAACAGGGGGCGGACGAGCAGTACGTC.

This clone showed up just a few times. CDR3 loop: CASSQGVEQYF. Written as DNA, the CDR3 is TGTGCCAGCAGCCAGGGGGTTGAGCAGTACTTC. V is TRBV7-2 and J is TRBJ2-5; TRBD1 agrees at 7 bases. The CDR3 has 11 residues. V shed 5 bases and J 11 bases; nucleotides not matched to a gene: 5. Germline V gene sequence: CDR1 SGHTA, CDR2 FQGNSA.

The chain has TRBV13 and TRBJ2-1, with 8 bases matching TRBD2. Germline V gene sequence: CDR1 PRHDT, CDR2 FYEKMQ (reference sequence). V trimming: 5 bases; J trimming: 6 bases; junction bases outside the gene matches: 9. The CDR3 spans 15 residues. This CDR3 is CASSPLAGNFNEQFF. The CDR3 bases are TGTGCCAGCAGCCCCTTAGCGGGAAACTTCAATGAGCAGTTCTTC. Supplemented by reference TRBV13 and TRBJ2-1, the full variable domain reads AAGVIQSPRHLIKEKRETATLKCYPIPRHDTVYWYQQGPGQDPQFLISFYEKMQSDKGSIPDRFSAQQFSDYHSELNMSSLELGDSALYFCASSPLAGNFNEQFFGPGTRLTVL.

The chain recombines TRBV11-2 with TRBJ2-5; D is undetermined. The germline V gene has CDR1 SGHAT and CDR2 FQNNGV. The V end lost 5 bases, the J end lost 5 bases, and 15 bases lay between the germline ends. The CDR3 has 14 residues. CDR3 nucleotides: TGTGCCAGCAGCCCCGACGGGTGGTATGAGACCCAGTACTTC. As protein: CASSPDGWYETQYF. The entire variable domain, with the rest obtained from reference TRBV11-2 and TRBJ2-5, is as follows: EAGVAQSPRYKIIEKRQSVAFWCNPISGHATLYWYQQILGQGPKLLIQFQNNGVVDDSQLPKDRFSAERLKGVDSTLKIQPAKLEDSAVYLCASSPDGWYETQYFGPGTRLLVL.

This rearrangement joins TRBV2 to TRBJ1-1; possibly TRBD1 for D (6 bases). The length of the CDR3 is 12 residues. The V gene's germline CDR1 is SNHLY and CDR2 FYNNEI. Between the trimmed V and J ends, which lost 4 bases and 6 bases, there was a span of 9 bases. CDR3 residues: CASSGGGAEAFF. Here the CDR3 DNA reads TGTGCCAGCAGTGGAGGGGGAGCTGAAGCTTTCTTT.

About this clone itself: A much larger clone differs by one base, so this may be a read error. V is TRBV28 and J is TRBJ2-5; 10 bases fit TRBD1. Matching the DNA end better, TRBJ2-7 makes the J call doubtful. The CDR3 contains 16 residues. Germline values: CDR1 MDHEN, CDR2 SYDVKM. The CDR3 here is CASSDTGTGDSYEQYF. CDR3 nucleotides: TGTGCCAGCAGTGATACCGGGACAGGGGATTCCTACGAGCAGTACTTC.

The chain is built from TRBV7-9 and TRBJ1-2; no clear D gene. The CDR3 is 14 amino acids. Deletions cut 3 bases from V and 4 bases from J, with 12 bases between. CDR1 and CDR2 (germline): SEHNR, FQNEAQ (reference sequence). The CDR3 DNA reads as TGTGCCAGCAGCTTCGTGCACCCAGGCTATGGCTACACCTTC. Translation: CASSFVHPGYGYTF.

This clone was picked up one time. The chain joins TRBV6-1 to TRBJ2-1; maybe TRBD2 (6 bases). The CDR3 consists of 12 residues. CDR1 and CDR2 from the germline V gene are MNHNS and SASEGT. V was pared by 2 bases and J by 7 bases, with 6 bases between. CDR3 region: CASSERGNEQFF. CDR3 coding DNA: TGTGCCAGCAGTGAACGGGGGAATGAGCAGTTCTTC.

The CDR3, as DNA: TGTGCCAGCGGAGGACAGGGCCAAGAGACCCAGTACTTC. It encodes CASGGQGQETQYF. The J gene is TRBJ2-5, the V gene TRBV6-1; 8 bases fit TRBD1. The CDR3 covers 13 residues. The germline V gene has CDR1 MNHNS and CDR2 SASEGT. The V segment lost 8 bases and the J segment 1 base; nucleotides outside the gene matches: 3.